This T cell receptor beta chain was captured in a study of T cell clonotyping in hematopoietic cell transplantation. The CDR3 is made up of 15 amino acids. Germline loops: CDR1 SGHTS, CDR2 YDEGEE. Trimming removed 0 bases from V and 5 bases from J, with 14 bases in between. TCRdb keeps only in-frame clones here, not all; method: immunoSEQ multiplex PCR. This sample yields about 16,000 clones, of which approximately 85% are seen a single time; 3.5% to 5% belongs to the top ten. The chain combines TRBV5-8 with TRBJ1-1; D may be TRBD1 (5 bases). The sequencing input was peripheral blood mononuclear cells. This clonotype was obtained from a woman between 40 and 50 years old in good health. Some clones in this sample may be carry-over from other donors' samples. This CDR3 is CASSLEGRVETEAFF. In nucleotides, the CDR3 is TGTGCCAGCAGCTTGGAGGGCAGGGTTGAGACTGAAGCTTTCTTT. Full variable domain (remainder filled in from reference TRBV5-8 and TRBJ1-1): EAGVTQSPTHLIKTRGQQATLRCSPISGHTSVYWYQQALGLGLQFLLWYDEGEERNRGNFPPRFSGRQFPNYSSELNVNALELEDSALYLCASSLEGRVETEAFFGQGTRLTVV.